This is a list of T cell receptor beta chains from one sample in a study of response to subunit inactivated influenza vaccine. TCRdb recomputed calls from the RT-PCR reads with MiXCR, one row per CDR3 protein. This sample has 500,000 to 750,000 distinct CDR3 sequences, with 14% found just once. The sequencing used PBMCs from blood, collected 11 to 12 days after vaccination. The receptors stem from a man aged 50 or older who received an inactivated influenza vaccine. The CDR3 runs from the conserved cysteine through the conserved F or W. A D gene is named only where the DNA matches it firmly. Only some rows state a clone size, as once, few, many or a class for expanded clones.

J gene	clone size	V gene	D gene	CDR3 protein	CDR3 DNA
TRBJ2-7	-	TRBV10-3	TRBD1	CAISESKPWDRDAYEQYF	TGTGCCATCAGTGAGTCCAAACCTTGGGACAGGGACGCCTACGAGCAGTACTTC
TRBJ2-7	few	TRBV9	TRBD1	CASSVGEGARFDEQYF	TGTGCCAGCAGCGTAGGTGAGGGGGCGCGTTTCGACGAGCAGTACTTC
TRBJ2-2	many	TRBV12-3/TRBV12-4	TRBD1	CASSFRTGGTGELFF	TGTGCCAGCAGTTTTAGGACAGGGGGCACCGGGGAGCTGTTTTTT
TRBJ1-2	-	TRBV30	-	CAWFGGGYTF	TGTGCCTGGTTTGGGGGCGGCTACACCTTC
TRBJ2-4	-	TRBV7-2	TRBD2	CASGPQTSGRDIQYF	TGTGCCAGCGGCCCCCAGACTAGCGGGAGAGACATTCAGTACTTC
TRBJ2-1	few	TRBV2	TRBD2	CASSPSGSSGEQFF	TGTGCCAGCAGTCCTAGCGGATCTTCCGGTGAGCAGTTCTTC
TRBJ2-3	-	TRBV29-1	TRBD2	CSVQRTSGRLTDTQYF	TGCAGCGTCCAACGGACTAGCGGGAGATTAACAGATACGCAGTATTTT
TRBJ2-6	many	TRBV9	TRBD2	CASSVDRGGSGANVLTF	TGTGCCAGCAGCGTCGACCGGGGGGGCTCTGGGGCCAACGTCCTGACTTTC
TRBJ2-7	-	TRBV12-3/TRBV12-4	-	CASSFSDKTYEQYF	TGTGCCAGCAGTTTTTCCGACAAGACCTACGAGCAGTACTTC
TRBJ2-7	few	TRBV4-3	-	CASSQAQGLRHEQYF	TGCGCCAGCAGCCAAGCCCAGGGGCTTCGGCACGAGCAGTACTTC
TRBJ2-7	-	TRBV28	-	CASRRSLPGRYEQYF	TGTGCCAGCAGACGGAGTCTCCCGGGTCGCTACGAGCAGTACTTC
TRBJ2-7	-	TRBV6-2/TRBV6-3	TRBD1	CASSWGTDQSYEQYF	TGTGCCAGCAGTTGGGGGACAGACCAGTCCTACGAGCAGTACTTC
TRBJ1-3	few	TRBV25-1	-	CASSMHGGHTIYF	TGTGCCAGCAGTATGCATGGGGGTCACACCATATATTTT
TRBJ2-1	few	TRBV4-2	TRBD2	CASKASGYNEQFF	TGTGCCAGCAAGGCTAGCGGTTACAATGAGCAGTTCTTC